Shown below are 22 T cell receptor beta chains from a single sample sequenced in a study of blood T cells in healthy people across ages (dated by TCRdb to between 2014 and 2017). The protocol used for the library was 5' RACE. The run used an Illumina HiSeq 2500. A second PCR of 7 to 11 cycles was performed with a sample-barcoded 5' primer and a J-beta primer mix. TCRdb passed the public sequencing reads through fastp at Q25 and MiXCR, retaining productive beta sequences. Rows are combined by CDR3 protein, so each entry shows the most common genes and DNA. A total of about 500,000 distinct CDR3 sequences appear in this sample, less than 25% of them only once. The top ten clonotypes cover approximately 10% of the sample. A further study also used this sample, focusing on T cells of mothers and their children.

Sequenced input: blood. Every receptor here comes from a boy between 10 and 17 years old in good health.

The chain joins TRBV4-3 to TRBJ2-7; 12 nucleotides line up with TRBD2. The CDR3 is 16 amino acids. Germline V gives CDR1 LGHNA, CDR2 YSLEER. With 3 bases clipped from V and 0 bases from J, the junction kept 3 bases outside the gene matches. CDR3 DNA: TGCGCCAGCAGCCACGTGACTAGCGGGGGCTCCTACGAGCAGTACTTC. This sequence encodes CASSHVTSGGSYEQYF.

The V call is TRBV20-1, the J call TRBJ1-2; D possibly corresponds to TRBD1 (5 bases). Germline CDR1 and CDR2: DFQATT and SNEGSKA (reference sequence). CDR3 size: 13 residues. The V gene lost 0 bases and the J gene lost 8 bases, with 13 bases spanning the gap. This CDR3 is CSARDPGRKGYTF. CDR3 DNA: TGCAGTGCTAGAGATCCAGGGCGGAAGGGCTACACCTTC.

Note on this clonotype: A read error may explain this, as a much larger clone is one base away. J is TRBJ1-5 and V is TRBV2, with D uncertain. The CDR3 is 14 amino acids. CDR1 and CDR2 (germline): SNHLY, FYNNEI. For the CDR3, the DNA is TGTGCCAGCAGTCCCCAATTTAGCAGTCAGCCCCAGCATTTT. Translated: CASSPQFSSQPQHF.

The rearrangement uses TRBV28 and TRBJ2-5; D possibly corresponds to TRBD2 (5 bases). This CDR3 has 14 residues. From germline, CDR1 is MDHEN and CDR2 SYDVKM. V lost 5 bases, J lost 1 base, and 11 bases lay in between. CDR3 sequence (DNA): TGTGCCAGCAGTAGCGAGGGTGCCCAAGAGACCCAGTACTTC. Its translation: CASSSEGAQETQYF.

V gene TRBV6-4 combines with J gene TRBJ2-6, with 7 bases fitting TRBD2. This CDR3 comprises 15 residues. With V trimmed by 2 bases and J by 2 bases, 0 bases remained unmatched. Per germline, CDR1 MRHNA and CDR2 SNTAGT. CDR3 DNA sequence: TGTGCCAGCAGTGACAGCGGGACTGGGGCCAACGTCCTGACTTTC. Encoded protein: CASSDSGTGANVLTF.

This clonotype was counted between two and nine times. This chain joins TRBV3-1 and TRBJ2-7; the match to TRBD2 covers 11 bases. With 6 bases clipped from V and 4 bases from J, the junction kept 14 bases outside the gene matches. CDR1 LGHDT and CDR2 YNNKEL come from the germline V gene (reference sequence). This CDR3 has 17 amino acids. The CDR3 loop is CASSLGLAGQLRYEQYF. The CDR3 bases are TGTGCCAGCAGTCTTGGACTAGCGGGTCAGTTAAGGTACGAGCAGTACTTC.

This clonotype was detected a few times. This rearrangement joins TRBV4-1 to TRBJ1-1; 9 bases line up with TRBD1. V lost 4 bases and J lost 6; bases outside the gene matches: 6. There are 14 residues in the CDR3. Per the germline V gene, CDR1 is MGHRA and CDR2 is YSYEKL. The CDR3 nucleotides are TGCGCCAGCAGCCTGGGACAGGGCTCTTCTGAAGCTTTCTTT. Amino acid sequence: CASSLGQGSSEAFF.

This clonotype was observed a few times. The chain links TRBV29-1 to TRBJ1-2; possibly TRBD1 for D (6 bases). Trimming stripped 7 bases from V and 3 bases from J, with 18 bases between. The CDR3 has 14 amino acids. From germline, CDR1 is SQVTM and CDR2 ANQGSEA. CDR3 in amino acids: CSAEQGEEDYGYTF. CDR3 nucleotide sequence: TGCAGCGCCGAACAGGGAGAGGAGGACTATGGCTACACCTTC.

V is TRBV27 and J is TRBJ2-1, with TRBD2 identical over 12 bases. Germline V gives CDR1 MNHEY, CDR2 SMNVEV (reference sequence). Trimming cost V 5 bases and J 7 bases; bases outside gene matches: 3. The CDR3 is made up of 14 amino acids. CDR3 nucleotides: TGTGCCAGCAGTCTGGGACTAGCGGGTAATGAGCAGTTCTTC. Its translation is CASSLGLAGNEQFF.

This chain connects TRBV7-6 to TRBJ2-7; 9 bases fit TRBD1. J was trimmed by 4 bases and V by 2 bases; bases with no gene match: 6. This CDR3 has 15 residues. Germline CDR1 is SGHVS and CDR2 is FNYEAQ. CDR3 loop: CASSLRDRAPYEQYF. The CDR3, as DNA: TGTGCCAGCAGCTTACGGGACAGGGCCCCTTACGAGCAGTACTTC.

Only a few counts were recorded for this clonotype. In DNA form, the CDR3 reads TGCAGTGCTATGAGGGGGGGGGGCCGAGAGACCCAGTACTTC. Translating it yields CSAMRGGGRETQYF. The chain links TRBV20-1 to TRBJ2-5, with D tentatively TRBD2 (7 bases). Germline-derived CDR1 and CDR2 are DFQATT and SNEGSKA (reference sequence). The CDR3 extends over 14 amino acids. V lost 4 bases and J lost 4, with 16 bases in between.

The chain uses TRBV18 and TRBJ2-7; 7 nucleotides match TRBD2. The trim removed 4 bases at V and 7 bases at J, leaving 4 bases unmatched. Germline V gives CDR1 KGHSH, CDR2 LQKENI. The CDR3 has 12 amino acids. The CDR3: CASSLPAGEQYF. The CDR3 DNA reads as TGTGCCAGCTCACTTCCAGCGGGAGAGCAGTACTTC. The full variable domain, in which reference TRBV18 and TRBJ2-7 provide the parts outside the CDR3, is NAGVMQNPRHLVRRRGQEARLRCSPMKGHSHVYWYRQLPEEGLKFMVYLQKENIIDESGMPKERFSAEFPKEGPSILRIQQVVRGDSAAYFCASSLPAGEQYFGPGTRLTVT.

The chain recombines TRBV4-3 with TRBJ2-2; TRBD2 might be the D (5 bases). The CDR3 runs 18 residues. The V gene's germline CDR1 is LGHNA and CDR2 YSLEER. Deletions cut 5 bases from V and 0 bases from J, with 19 bases between. In DNA, the CDR3 is TGCGCCAGCAGCAAAGCGGTTTGGCCGACCACGAACACCGGGGAGCTGTTTTTT. Protein sequence: CASSKAVWPTTNTGELFF.

This chain connects TRBV28 to TRBJ1-1; D may be TRBD1 (6 bases). Germline assignment: CDR1 MDHEN and CDR2 SYDVKM. Trimming took off 5 bases at V and 0 bases at J, with 10 bases between the two ends. The CDR3 is 14 residues long. CDR3 in DNA: TGTGCCAGCAGTGAGGACAGCATGAACACTGAAGCTTTCTTT. Translating it yields CASSEDSMNTEAFF.

This clonotype was counted a few times. The chain recombines TRBV7-2 with TRBJ1-2, with 9 bases that match TRBD1. Per the germline V gene, CDR1 is SGHTA and CDR2 is FQGNSA. CDR3 size: 14 residues. J gave up 8 bases and V 4 bases, and 8 bases lay outside the gene matches. The CDR3 DNA is TGTGCCAGCAGCTGGATTACAGGGGGCGACGGCTACACCTTC. It specifies CASSWITGGDGYTF.

This clonotype was observed a handful of times. This chain connects TRBV10-3 to TRBJ2-3; 8 nucleotides agree with TRBD1. The CDR3 spans 13 residues. Trimming cost V 10 bases and J 5 bases; bases outside gene matches: 8. CDR1 ENHRY and CDR2 SYGVKD come from the germline V gene. The CDR3 DNA sequence: TGTGCCAGCAACCAGGGGGCTAGAGATACGCAGTATTTT. This translates into CASNQGARDTQYF.

The rearrangement uses TRBV6-5 and TRBJ1-3; D unresolved. The ends were cut back, 5 bases at V and 0 bases at J, with 8 bases in the middle. CDR1 and CDR2 (germline): MNHEY, SVGAGI. The CDR3 contains 14 residues. CDR3 sequence reads: CASSGLSSGNTIYF. CDR3 coding DNA: TGTGCCAGCAGTGGACTCTCCTCTGGAAACACCATATATTTT.

The chain combines TRBV7-9 with TRBJ2-1; D is undetermined. The CDR3 has 13 residues. CDR1 is SEHNR and CDR2 is FQNEAQ in the germline V gene (reference sequence). V shed 5 bases and J shed 0 bases, with 5 bases lying between them. CDR3 sequence reads: CASSINSYNEQFF. The CDR3 nucleotides read TGTGCCAGCAGCATCAACTCCTACAATGAGCAGTTCTTC. Variable domain in full (rest from reference TRBV7-9 and TRBJ2-1): DTGVSQNPRHKITKRGQNVTFRCDPISEHNRLYWYRQTLGQGPEFLTYFQNEAQLEKSRLLSDRFSAERPKGSFSTLEIQRTEQGDSAMYLCASSINSYNEQFFGPGTRLTVL.

Note on this clonotype: This may be a read error: a much more frequent sequence differs by one nucleotide. The CDR3 loop is CASSAEDSSYKQYF. As DNA, the CDR3 is TGTGCCAGCAGCGCGGAAGACTCGTCCTACAAGCAGTACTTC. The chain uses TRBV9 and TRBJ2-5; D gene ambiguous. CDR1 is SGDLS, CDR2 YYNGEE, per germline. This CDR3 spans 14 amino acids. V lost 3 bases to trimming and J lost 11 bases, with 20 bases between them.

The gene calls are TRBV28 and TRBJ2-1; 11 bases line up with TRBD1. The J call is in doubt because the DNA end fits TRBJ2-7 better. In germline, CDR1 is MDHEN, CDR2 SYDVKM. This CDR3 region has 14 residues. The CDR3 sequence is CASRKDRGRNEQYF. CDR3 DNA: TGTGCCAGCAGGAAGGACAGGGGGCGTAACGAGCAGTACTTC.

This chain links TRBV3-1 with TRBJ2-5, with a weak D call TRBD1 (6 bases). Near its end, the DNA agrees better with TRBJ2-7, so the J call may be wrong. The germline V gene has CDR1 LGHDT and CDR2 YNNKEL (reference sequence). CDR3 length equals 14 residues. The CDR3 coding sequence is TGTGCCAGCAGCCATGACAGGAATACCTACGAGCAGTACTTC. It yields the protein CASSHDRNTYEQYF.

This clonotype was seen at least ten times. The rearrangement links TRBV27 to TRBJ2-5; D gene ambiguous. This CDR3 region has 14 residues. CDR1 MNHEY and CDR2 SMNVEV come from the germline V gene (reference sequence). The V end lost 5 bases, the J end lost 0 bases, and 10 bases lay between the germline ends. CDR3 region: CASSLLGNQETQYF. DNA for the CDR3: TGTGCCAGCAGTCTCTTGGGGAACCAAGAGACCCAGTACTTC.